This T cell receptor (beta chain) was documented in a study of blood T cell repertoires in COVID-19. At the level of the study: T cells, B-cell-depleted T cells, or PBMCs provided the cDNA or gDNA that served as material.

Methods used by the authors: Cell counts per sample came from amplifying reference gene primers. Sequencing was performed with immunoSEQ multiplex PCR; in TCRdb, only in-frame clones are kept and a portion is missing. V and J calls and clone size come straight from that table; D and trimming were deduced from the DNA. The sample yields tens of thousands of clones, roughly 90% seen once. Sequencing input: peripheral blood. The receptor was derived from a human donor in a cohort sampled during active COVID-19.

The CDR3 DNA sequence: TGCAGCGTCACTTACAGCCAAAAAGAGACCCAGTACTTC. This encodes CSVTYSQKETQYF. The chain recombines TRBV29-1 with TRBJ2-5; D unclear. The CDR3 contains 13 residues. Per the germline V gene, CDR1 is SQVTM and CDR2 is ANQGSEA. Trimming pared 6 bases from V and 3 bases from J, leaving 14 bases between.